This T cell receptor (beta chain) was sequenced for a study of blood T cells in healthy people across ages. A second PCR, run for about 7 to 11 cycles, used a sample-barcoded 5' primer plus a J-beta primer mix. TCRdb redid the calling of the 5' RACE reads with MiXCR, one entry per CDR3 protein. The table has some 1.5 million distinct CDR3 sequences, roughly 27% seen once. In each sample, at least 7 million PBMCs were isolated. Findings of the study overall: Unsorted PBMC input precluded a conclusive naive versus antigen-experienced comparison. The long-lived group displayed more naive CD4+ cells, plus higher diversity, than the aged donors did.

This CDR3 is 16 amino acids long. The germline CDR1 and CDR2 sequences are SGHRS and YFSETQ. V dropped 0 bases and J dropped 5; count of bases not matched to a gene: 7. As for this clonotype: Its antigen is unknown.

V and J are TRBV5-1 and TRBJ2-5; TRBD2 matches 10 bases. The sequencing input was blood. This TCR was sampled from a woman in her 30s in good health. As DNA, the CDR3 is TGCGCCAGCAGCTTGGCCGGAGCGGGGGGGCTGGAGACCCAGTACTTC. Amino acid sequence: CASSLAGAGGLETQYF.